This TCR beta chain was sequenced for a study of blood T cells in healthy people across ages. J was trimmed by 14 bases and V by 10 bases; bases with no gene match: 13. Per the germline V gene, CDR1 is MNHEY and CDR2 is SMNVEV (reference sequence). The CDR3 has 14 residues. A second PCR of 7 to 11 cycles used a sample-barcoded 5' primer and a J-beta primer mix. TCRdb redid the calling of the 5' RACE reads with MiXCR, one entry per CDR3 protein. Counted here are fewer than 2,000,000 distinct CDR3 sequences, roughly a third occurring once; the ten biggest clones make up around 11%. Material for sequencing was blood. The clonotype was recovered from a woman in her 30s in good health. V usage is TRBV27 and J usage is TRBJ2-1, with 14 bases that match TRBD2. Here the CDR3 reads CATSGTSGRRWEFF. CDR3 DNA sequence: TGTGCCACGTCCGGGACTAGCGGGAGAAGGTGGGAGTTCTTC.